These T cell receptor beta chains were read from a single sample in a study of Graves' ophthalmopathy and Graves' hyperthyroidism. Each CDR3 protein is one row after TCRdb ran MiXCR on the multiplex PCR reads. The sample gives some 350,000 distinct CDR3 sequences, approximately 18% of which show up once; 2% to 2.5% is in the top ten. The sequenced material came from peripheral blood. The source is an adult woman with stable Graves' hyperthyroidism. Both conserved end residues are part of each CDR3. Fields, in order: D gene, J gene, V gene, clone size, CDR3 DNA, CDR3 protein. The D gene is left open where the match is weak. Clone size is shown for a subset of rows, as once, few, many or a class of expanded clone.

d_call: TRBD1
j_call: TRBJ2-5
v_call: TRBV7-9
clone_size: few
cdr3_nt: TGTGCCAGCAGCCCGGGGGGGACAGGGGGGGAGACCCAGTACTTC
cdr3_aa: CASSPGGTGGETQYF

d_call: NA
j_call: TRBJ2-7
v_call: TRBV12-3/TRBV12-4
clone_size: many
cdr3_nt: TGTGCCAGCAGTTGGGGGGACGCCTTTTCCGAGCAGTACTTC
cdr3_aa: CASSWGDAFSEQYF

d_call: TRBD2
j_call: TRBJ2-7
v_call: TRBV28
clone_size: many
cdr3_nt: TGTGCCAGCAGTTCGGACGTCATAGCGGGAGAACAGTACTTC
cdr3_aa: CASSSDVIAGEQYF

d_call: NA
j_call: TRBJ2-7
v_call: TRBV12-3/TRBV12-4
clone_size: many
cdr3_nt: TGTGCCAGCCAGGATCGGGTGGCCTACGAGCAGTACTTC
cdr3_aa: CASQDRVAYEQYF

d_call: NA
j_call: TRBJ1-5
v_call: TRBV20-1
clone_size: many
cdr3_nt: TGCAGTGCCAAGGACAGTAGCAATCAGCCCCAGCATTTT
cdr3_aa: CSAKDSSNQPQHF

d_call: NA
j_call: TRBJ2-7
v_call: TRBV4-3
clone_size: NA
cdr3_nt: TGCGCCAGCAGCCAAGGGTTGTCCACTTACGAGCAGTACTTC
cdr3_aa: CASSQGLSTYEQYF

d_call: NA
j_call: TRBJ1-1
v_call: TRBV5-1
clone_size: many
cdr3_nt: TGCGCCAGCAGCTTGGCGACGGCGAACACTGAAGCTTTCTTT
cdr3_aa: CASSLATANTEAFF

d_call: TRBD2
j_call: TRBJ2-5
v_call: TRBV11-2
clone_size: NA
cdr3_nt: TGTGCCAGCAGCCCCTACCTCTCACTAGCGGGCCCCCAAGATACCCAGTACTTC
cdr3_aa: CASSPYLSLAGPQDTQYF

d_call: NA
j_call: TRBJ2-4
v_call: TRBV12-3/TRBV12-4
clone_size: many
cdr3_nt: TGTGCCAGCAGTTCCGGTCAGGCAGAGCTCGCCAAAAACATTAAGTACTTC
cdr3_aa: CASSSGQAELAKNIKYF

d_call: NA
j_call: TRBJ1-1
v_call: TRBV6-5
clone_size: NA
cdr3_nt: TGTGCCAGCAGTTACTCGGGGGGGACGGTGAACACTGAAGCTTTCTTT
cdr3_aa: CASSYSGGTVNTEAFF

d_call: NA
j_call: TRBJ2-7
v_call: TRBV28
clone_size: NA
cdr3_nt: TGTGCCAGCAGCCCCCGGGACCCTTTGAACGAGCAGTACTTC
cdr3_aa: CASSPRDPLNEQYF

d_call: NA
j_call: TRBJ1-1
v_call: TRBV20-1
clone_size: many
cdr3_nt: TGCAGTGCTAGAGGCCCTGACAGCTTTAATTGGGAAGCTTTCTTT
cdr3_aa: CSARGPDSFNWEAFF

d_call: NA
j_call: TRBJ2-7
v_call: TRBV2
clone_size: NA
cdr3_nt: TGTGCCAGCAGTGGACAGGAGTTGGGTGAGCAGTACTTC
cdr3_aa: CASSGQELGEQYF

d_call: NA
j_call: TRBJ2-5
v_call: TRBV29-1
clone_size: many
cdr3_nt: TGCAGCGTTGAACGTATGGGACACCAAGAGACCCAGTACTTC
cdr3_aa: CSVERMGHQETQYF

d_call: NA
j_call: TRBJ2-2
v_call: TRBV24-1
clone_size: few
cdr3_nt: TGTGCCACCAGTGGGAGGGCGGATTGGACCGGGGAGCTGTTTTTT
cdr3_aa: CATSGRADWTGELFF

d_call: TRBD1
j_call: TRBJ2-7
v_call: TRBV15
clone_size: NA
cdr3_nt: TGTGCCACCAGCAGAGGAGGGACAGGGGGCTACGAGCAGTACTTC
cdr3_aa: CATSRGGTGGYEQYF

d_call: NA
j_call: TRBJ2-2
v_call: TRBV5-1
clone_size: many
cdr3_nt: TGCGCCAGCAGCTTGGGAATTTCGAACACCGGGGAGCTGTTTTTT
cdr3_aa: CASSLGISNTGELFF

d_call: NA
j_call: TRBJ2-1
v_call: TRBV7-2
clone_size: few
cdr3_nt: TGTGCCAGCAGCTTAGTTCCCGGGAGCTCCTACAATGAGCAGTTCTTC
cdr3_aa: CASSLVPGSSYNEQFF

d_call: NA
j_call: TRBJ1-3
v_call: TRBV7-2
clone_size: many
cdr3_nt: TGTGCCAGCAGCTTAGTCTCTGGAAACACCATATATTTT
cdr3_aa: CASSLVSGNTIYF

d_call: NA
j_call: TRBJ1-1
v_call: TRBV12-3/TRBV12-4
clone_size: NA
cdr3_nt: TGTGCCAGCAGTGTTGACAGTAACACTGAAGCTTTCTTT
cdr3_aa: CASSVDSNTEAFF

d_call: TRBD1
j_call: TRBJ1-1
v_call: TRBV12-3/TRBV12-4
clone_size: many
cdr3_nt: TGTGCCAGCAGTGACACAGGGGGCCCCAATCGGTGGGCTTTCTTT
cdr3_aa: CASSDTGGPNRWAFF

d_call: TRBD1
j_call: TRBJ2-7
v_call: TRBV28
clone_size: many
cdr3_nt: TGTGCCAGCACCCTGGGACAGGCAACCTACGAGCAGTACTTC
cdr3_aa: CASTLGQATYEQYF

d_call: TRBD1
j_call: TRBJ1-1
v_call: TRBV6-1
clone_size: NA
cdr3_nt: TGTGCCAGCACCTTAACAGGGGCGAGAGGCACTGAAGCTTTCTTT
cdr3_aa: CASTLTGARGTEAFF

d_call: NA
j_call: TRBJ2-2
v_call: TRBV7-3
clone_size: NA
cdr3_nt: TGTGCCAGCAGCTTAACCAGGGGTAGCACCGGGGAGCTGTGTTTT
cdr3_aa: CASSLTRGSTGELCF

d_call: TRBD1
j_call: TRBJ1-1
v_call: TRBV13
clone_size: many
cdr3_nt: TGTGCCAGCAGCTTAAGGGCAGGGGGCGCGGTGAACACTGAAGCTTTCTTT
cdr3_aa: CASSLRAGGAVNTEAFF

d_call: TRBD1
j_call: TRBJ1-1
v_call: TRBV11-3
clone_size: few
cdr3_nt: TGTGCCAGCAGCCCCAGTCGGGGACAGGGGGCCGGAGAGAACACTGAAGCTTTCTTT
cdr3_aa: CASSPSRGQGAGENTEAFF

d_call: TRBD1
j_call: TRBJ1-2
v_call: TRBV19
clone_size: few
cdr3_nt: TGTGCCAGTAGTATAAACAGGGGGGACTACACCTTC
cdr3_aa: CASSINRGDYTF

d_call: NA
j_call: TRBJ2-7
v_call: TRBV3-1
clone_size: many
cdr3_nt: TGTGCCAGCAGCCAGACCGGGGAGCAGTACTTC
cdr3_aa: CASSQTGEQYF

d_call: NA
j_call: TRBJ2-5
v_call: TRBV7-9
clone_size: many
cdr3_nt: TGTGCCAGCAGCATAGGACCCGCTCAAGAGACCCAGTACTTC
cdr3_aa: CASSIGPAQETQYF

d_call: NA
j_call: TRBJ2-7
v_call: TRBV3-1
clone_size: NA
cdr3_nt: TGTGCCAGCAGCTCACAGGTAACCTACGAGCAGTACTTC
cdr3_aa: CASSSQVTYEQYF

d_call: NA
j_call: TRBJ1-1
v_call: TRBV5-1
clone_size: many
cdr3_nt: TGCGCCAGCAGCTTGGTGGTGGGCTTGAACACTGAAGCTTTCTTT
cdr3_aa: CASSLVVGLNTEAFF

d_call: NA
j_call: TRBJ2-7
v_call: TRBV20-1
clone_size: many
cdr3_nt: TGCAGTGCTAGAGATCAACAGGTCTCCTACGAGCAGTACTTC
cdr3_aa: CSARDQQVSYEQYF

d_call: NA
j_call: TRBJ1-2
v_call: TRBV6-5
clone_size: many
cdr3_nt: TGTGCCAGCACGGCACCCACTGAGGCGCACTACTATGGCTACACCTTC
cdr3_aa: CASTAPTEAHYYGYTF

d_call: TRBD1
j_call: TRBJ2-7
v_call: TRBV28
clone_size: many
cdr3_nt: TGTGCCAGCAGTTTACAGAGACAGGGTAGCTACGAGCAGTACTTC
cdr3_aa: CASSLQRQGSYEQYF

d_call: NA
j_call: TRBJ1-1
v_call: TRBV4-2
clone_size: many
cdr3_nt: TGTGCCAGCAGCCAAGAGTTACAGCTGACTGAAGCTTTCTTT
cdr3_aa: CASSQELQLTEAFF

d_call: NA
j_call: TRBJ2-4
v_call: TRBV6-1
clone_size: many
cdr3_nt: TGTGCCAGCATGAACCCTAGACGGGGAAAAAACATTCAGTACTTC
cdr3_aa: CASMNPRRGKNIQYF

d_call: NA
j_call: TRBJ1-2
v_call: TRBV12-3/TRBV12-4
clone_size: NA
cdr3_nt: TGTGCCAGCAGTGCCAGGGGTAGTTACTATGGCTACACCTTC
cdr3_aa: CASSARGSYYGYTF

d_call: NA
j_call: TRBJ1-1
v_call: TRBV12-3/TRBV12-4
clone_size: many
cdr3_nt: TGTGCCAGCAGTTTAGGCAGGGAAAGGACTGAAGCTTTCTTT
cdr3_aa: CASSLGRERTEAFF

d_call: TRBD2
j_call: TRBJ2-7
v_call: TRBV6-2/TRBV6-3
clone_size: NA
cdr3_nt: TGTGCCAGCACTGACGGACTAGCGGGAAACAACTACGAGCAGTACTTC
cdr3_aa: CASTDGLAGNNYEQYF

d_call: NA
j_call: TRBJ2-2
v_call: TRBV15
clone_size: many
cdr3_nt: TGTGCCACCAGTGATCTCGGGGAGCTGTTTTTT
cdr3_aa: CATSDLGELFF

d_call: NA
j_call: TRBJ2-5
v_call: TRBV5-1
clone_size: few
cdr3_nt: TGCGCCAGCAGCTTGGGTGCAGGGAGTGGGGAGACCCAGTACTTC
cdr3_aa: CASSLGAGSGETQYF

d_call: TRBD1
j_call: TRBJ2-5
v_call: TRBV10-2
clone_size: many
cdr3_nt: TGCGCCAGCAGTAAGGCCGGGACAGGGTACCAAGAGACCCAGTACTTC
cdr3_aa: CASSKAGTGYQETQYF